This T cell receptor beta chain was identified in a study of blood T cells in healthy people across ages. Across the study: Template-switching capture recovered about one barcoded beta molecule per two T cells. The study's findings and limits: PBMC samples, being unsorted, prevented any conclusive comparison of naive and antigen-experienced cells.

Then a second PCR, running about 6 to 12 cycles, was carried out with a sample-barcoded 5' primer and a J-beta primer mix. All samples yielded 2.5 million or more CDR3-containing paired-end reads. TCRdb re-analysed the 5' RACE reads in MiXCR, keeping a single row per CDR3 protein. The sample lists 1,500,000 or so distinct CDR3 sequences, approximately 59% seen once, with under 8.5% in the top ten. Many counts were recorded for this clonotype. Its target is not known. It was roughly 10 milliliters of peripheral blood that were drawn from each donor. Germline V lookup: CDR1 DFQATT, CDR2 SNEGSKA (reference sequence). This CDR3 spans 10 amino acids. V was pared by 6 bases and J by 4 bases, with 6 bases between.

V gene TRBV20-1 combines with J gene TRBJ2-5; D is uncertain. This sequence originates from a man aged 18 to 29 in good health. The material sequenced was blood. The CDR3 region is CSALGETQYF. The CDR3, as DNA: TGCAGTGCCCTGGGAGAGACCCAGTACTTC.